This T cell receptor (beta chain) was recorded in a study of breast tumors, draining lymph nodes, adjacent tissues. CDR1 SGHDN and CDR2 FVKESK come from the germline V gene. V dropped 2 bases and J dropped 2 bases, with 11 bases sitting between them. CDR3 length: 15 amino acids. This clonotype was seen many times. Samples came from axillary lymph nodes draining the breast cancer. Using its own MiXCR run on the multiplex PCR reads, TCRdb lists one record per CDR3 protein. The sample has over 70,000 distinct CDR3 sequences, roughly 29% seen once. Specimen: axillary lymph node tissue. The gene calls are TRBV14 and TRBJ2-3; D not certain. This TCR derives from a female donor with breast cancer. Some clones in this sample may be carry-over from other donors' samples. CDR3 region: CASSQPLADTDTQYF. The CDR3 DNA follows: TGTGCCAGCAGCCAACCCCTGGCAGACACAGATACGCAGTATTTT.